Presented here are 29 T cell receptor beta chains from one specimen sequenced in a study of response to subunit inactivated influenza vaccine. One entry per CDR3 protein results from TCRdb running MiXCR on the RT-PCR reads. The sample lists about 520,000 distinct CDR3 sequences; 7.2% were seen once. Material: PBMCs from blood, obtained roughly 24 months after vaccination. The origin of the receptors is a man aged 50 to 69 who received an inactivated influenza vaccine.

In its sample, this clonotype was seen a few times. The chain carries TRBV3-1 and TRBJ2-2, with D uncertain. CDR3 length equals 13 residues. Trimming left V 6 bases short and J 0 bases short, with 5 bases between. Germline CDR1 LGHDT, CDR2 YNNKEL (reference sequence). In DNA form, the CDR3 reads TGTGCCAGCAGACGGGCGAACACCGGGGAGCTGTTTTTT. This translates into CASRRANTGELFF. The full variable domain, completed using reference TRBV3-1 and TRBJ2-2, is DTAVSQTPKYLVTQMGNDKSIKCEQNLGHDTMYWYKQDSKKFLKIMFSYNNKELIINETVPNRFSPKSPDKAHLNLHINSLELGDSAVYFCASRRANTGELFFGEGSRLTVL.

In this sample, this clonotype turned up a few times. The chain couples TRBV29-1 to TRBJ1-5, with 7 bases fitting TRBD1. Germline CDR1 SQVTM, CDR2 ANQGSEA. The CDR3 covers 13 residues. V shed 4 bases, J shed 4 bases, and the junction held 4 bases outside the gene matches. The CDR3 sequence: CSVVPGGNQPQHF. The CDR3 DNA follows: TGCAGCGTTGTTCCAGGGGGAAATCAGCCCCAGCATTTT.

The table lists this clonotype with a few counts. The chain combines TRBV5-1 with TRBJ1-6; D unclear. The V and J ends lost 5 bases and 7 bases respectively, with 7 bases between them. The CDR3 consists of 12 residues. CDR1 SGHRS and CDR2 YFSETQ come from the germline V gene. The DNA for the CDR3 is TGCGCCAGCAGGACGGGCAATTCACCCCTCCACTTT. Amino acids: CASRTGNSPLHF.

The rearrangement links TRBV12-3 or TRBV12-4 to TRBJ1-1; maybe TRBD1 (6 bases). Trimming stripped 6 bases from V and 0 bases from J, with 11 bases between. The CDR3 runs 14 residues. The CDR3 DNA reads as TGTGCCAGCAGGGGCGGACAGTTGAACACTGAAGCTTTCTTT. It yields the protein CASRGGQLNTEAFF.

This chain uses TRBV20-1 with TRBJ1-1; the D is unclear. The CDR3 totals 12 residues. Per the germline V gene, CDR1 is DFQATT and CDR2 is SNEGSKA (reference sequence). Trimming left V 7 bases short and J 10 bases short, with 19 bases between. The CDR3 nucleotides are TGCAGTGTCATGGAGGTCGGAGAGAGAGCTTTCTTT. Its protein is CSVMEVGERAFF.

This clonotype occurred many times. The chain joins TRBV9 to TRBJ1-5; D is perhaps TRBD1 (5 bases). Germline V gene sequence: CDR1 SGDLS, CDR2 YYNGEE. V was cut by 8 bases and J by 2 bases, with 17 bases left in between. CDR3 size: 15 residues. The CDR3 nucleotides are TGTGCCAGTACCGTAGGGGCAGAAGGCAATCAGCCCCAGCATTTT. This encodes CASTVGAEGNQPQHF. The variable domain in full, completed from reference TRBV9 and TRBJ1-5, reads DSGVTQTPKHLITATGQRVTLRCSPRSGDLSVYWYQQSLDQGLQFLIQYYNGEERAKGNILERFSAQQFPDLHSELNLSSLELGDSALYFCASTVGAEGNQPQHFGDGTRLSIL.

This clonotype showed up many times. This chain uses TRBV10-3 with TRBJ2-2; perhaps TRBD2 as D (6 bases). The V and J ends lost 7 bases and 4 bases respectively, with 10 bases between them. The CDR3 length is 13 residues. Germline V CDR1 and CDR2: ENHRY, SYGVKD. The CDR3 coding sequence is TGTGCCATCACCTCGGGAGTCACCGGGGAGCTGTTTTTT. Translation gives CAITSGVTGELFF.

This clonotype was counted a few times. The chain links TRBV6-2 or TRBV6-3 to TRBJ2-6; 10 bases are shared with TRBD2. Trimming at V came to 2 bases and at J to 0 bases, leaving 7 bases not matched to a gene. Germline CDR1 reads MNHEY; CDR2 reads SVGEGT. The CDR3 has 19 amino acids. DNA for the CDR3: TGTGCCAGCAGTTACAACCCTAGCGGGAGATTCTCTGGGGCCAACGTCCTGACTTTC. This codes for CASSYNPSGRFSGANVLTF.

This clonotype has more than one count but fewer than ten. The gene calls are TRBV13 and TRBJ2-7; possibly TRBD1 for D (6 bases). The V and J ends lost 5 bases and 0 bases respectively, with 14 bases between them. Germline CDR1 PRHDT, CDR2 FYEKMQ (reference sequence). The CDR3 totals 15 residues. CDR3 sequence reads: CASSTRDTFSYEQYF. CDR3 in DNA: TGTGCCAGCAGCACCCGGGACACCTTCTCCTACGAGCAGTACTTC.

This clonotype was counted many times. CDR3: CASSLTGEHTGELFF. CDR3 DNA: TGCGCCAGCAGCTTGACAGGGGAGCACACCGGGGAGCTGTTTTTT. The chain has TRBV5-1 and TRBJ2-2, with TRBD1 identical over 7 bases. The germline gives CDR1 SGHRS, CDR2 YFSETQ. The V segment lost 1 base and the J segment 3 bases; nucleotides outside the gene matches: 3. This CDR3 has 15 amino acids.

This clonotype was detected many times. The genes are TRBV29-1 and TRBJ2-1, with 7 bases identical to TRBD2. The ends lost 7 bases at V and 4 bases at J; junction bases unmatched: 7. The germline V gene encodes CDR1 SQVTM and CDR2 ANQGSEA. CDR3 length: 13 amino acids. The CDR3 protein is CSGQRDLYNEQFF. CDR3 DNA sequence: TGCAGCGGACAGCGGGACCTTTACAATGAGCAGTTCTTC.

This clonotype was recorded many times. The chain combines TRBV7-2 with TRBJ2-6, with 7 bases fitting TRBD1. CDR1 and CDR2 from the germline V gene are SGHTA and FQGNSA. The V and J ends lost 5 bases and 0 bases, in that order; junction bases with no gene match: 1. This CDR3 has 15 residues. The CDR3 sequence is CASSPGGSGANVLTF. CDR3 in DNA: TGTGCCAGCAGCCCAGGGGGCTCTGGGGCCAACGTCCTGACTTTC.

This clonotype showed up just a few times. The chain recombines TRBV7-8 with TRBJ2-2; 9 positions match TRBD2. Germline CDR1 reads SGHVS; CDR2 reads FQNEAQ. The CDR3 loop spans 16 amino acids. Trimming took 3 bases from V and 7 from J; bases not matched to a gene: 9. Written as DNA, the CDR3 is TGTGCCAGCAGCTTCAATAGCGGGAGCAGGATCGGGGAGCTGTTTTTT. It specifies CASSFNSGSRIGELFF.

This clonotype was counted between two and nine times. V is TRBV20-1 and J is TRBJ2-5; 8 nucleotides agree with TRBD2. Germline V gene sequence: CDR1 DFQATT, CDR2 SNEGSKA (reference sequence). This CDR3 contains 13 residues. Germline trimming cut 6 bases from V and 5 bases from J; bases unmatched to any gene: 8. The CDR3 DNA follows: TGCAGTGCCGGATCGGGGGGGCTGGAGACCCAGTACTTC. Its protein product is CSAGSGGLETQYF.

This clonotype occurred a few times. The chain carries TRBV5-1 and TRBJ1-2, with 8 positions matching TRBD1. J lost 6 bases, V lost 4 bases, and 8 bases had no gene match. The CDR3 is 14 residues long. Germline assignment: CDR1 SGHRS and CDR2 YFSETQ. The CDR3 region has the DNA TGCGCCAGCAGCCGAAACGGACAGGGTCATGGCTACACCTTC. Translation: CASSRNGQGHGYTF.

This clonotype has only a few counts. The V gene is TRBV28, the J gene TRBJ2-1; perhaps TRBD1 as D (6 bases). Looked up from germline, CDR1 is MDHEN and CDR2 is SYDVKM. Trimming left V 3 bases short and J 3 bases short, with 15 bases between. The CDR3 runs 16 residues. The CDR3 DNA sequence: TGTGCCAGCAGTTTGGTGCGGCAGGGGTTCTACAATGAGCAGTTCTTC. It codes for CASSLVRQGFYNEQFF. Drawing the rest from reference TRBV28 and TRBJ2-1, the complete variable domain is DVKVTQSSRYLVKRTGEKVFLECVQDMDHENMFWYRQDPGLGLRLIYFSYDVKMKEKGDIPEGYSVSREKKERFSLILESASTNQTSMYLCASSLVRQGFYNEQFFGPGTRLTVL.

This clonotype was counted a few times. The J gene is TRBJ2-3, the V gene TRBV3-1, with D perhaps matching TRBD1 (5 bases). CDR1 LGHDT and CDR2 YNNKEL come from the germline V gene (reference sequence). This CDR3 is built from 17 residues. Trimming shortened V by 4 bases and J by 2 bases, and 19 bases separated the two germline ends. In nucleotides, the CDR3 is TGTGCCAGCAGCCTAATCCAGGGTACTCTCCTCACAGATACGCAGTATTTT. Translation gives CASSLIQGTLLTDTQYF.

This chain uses TRBV6-1 with TRBJ1-6; 12 positions match TRBD1. Trimming at V came to 6 bases and at J to 10 bases, leaving 7 bases not matched to a gene. The CDR3 consists of 15 residues. CDR1 is MNHNS, CDR2 SASEGT, per germline. CDR3 coding DNA: TGTGCCAGCAGATCGGGGACAGGGGGCGACTCACCCCTCCACTTT. This gives the protein CASRSGTGGDSPLHF.

This chain links TRBV29-1 with TRBJ2-7, with 9 bases fitting TRBD1. The CDR3 contains 13 residues. V was clipped by 6 bases and J by 3 bases; unmatched bases: 6. Germline lookup yields CDR1 SQVTM and CDR2 ANQGSEA. The CDR3 spells CSVRTGAFYEQYF. The CDR3, as DNA: TGCAGCGTCAGGACAGGGGCCTTCTACGAGCAGTACTTC.

This clonotype was seen more than once but under ten times. This CDR3 reads CASSVLGAGYINPSYEQYF. The DNA of the CDR3 is TGTGCCAGCAGTGTTCTAGGGGCGGGATACATTAATCCCTCCTACGAGCAGTACTTC. V and J are TRBV28 and TRBJ2-7; tentative D call: TRBD2 (6 bases). The CDR3 extends over 19 amino acids. Germline loops: CDR1 MDHEN, CDR2 SYDVKM. Deletions cut 5 bases from V and 0 bases from J, with 26 bases between.

This clonotype has ten or more counts. The rearrangement uses TRBV28 and TRBJ2-7; no clear D gene. Looked up from germline, CDR1 is MDHEN and CDR2 is SYDVKM. The CDR3 runs to 12 residues. Trimming removed 6 bases from V and 7 bases from J, with 13 bases in between. This chain's CDR3 is CASSSERPEQYF. The CDR3 DNA reads TGTGCCAGCAGCTCGGAACGGCCGGAGCAGTACTTC.

This clonotype was recorded at least ten times. The V and J genes are TRBV11-2 and TRBJ1-2; tentatively, D is TRBD1 (5 bases). The length of the CDR3 is 15 residues. Germline CDR1 reads SGHAT; CDR2 reads FQNNGV. The V gene lost 5 bases and the J gene lost 4 bases, with 17 bases spanning the gap. The CDR3 nucleotides are TGTGCCAGCAGCCCCTCCCACGGGGCGGGCTATGGCTACACCTTC. Protein product: CASSPSHGAGYGYTF.

This clonotype was observed at least ten times. The chain joins TRBV6-5 to TRBJ2-1; D is ambiguous. In germline, CDR1 is MNHEY, CDR2 SVGAGI. The CDR3 runs 17 residues. V was pared by 2 bases and J by 5 bases, with 19 bases between. CDR3 in amino acids: CASSYPYSRRPHNEQFF. The CDR3 DNA reads TGTGCCAGCAGTTACCCATACAGCAGGAGACCCCACAATGAGCAGTTCTTC.

There are a few counts of this clonotype. The chain recombines TRBV6-2 or TRBV6-3 with TRBJ1-1, with D possibly TRBD1 on 5 matching bases. The CDR3 loop spans 16 amino acids. Germline V lookup: CDR1 MNHEY, CDR2 SVGEGT. Between the trimmed V and J ends, which lost 2 bases and 0 bases, there was a span of 13 bases. This CDR3 reads CASSYRAGGMNTEAFF. As DNA, the CDR3 is TGTGCCAGCAGTTACAGGGCCGGGGGAATGAACACTGAAGCTTTCTTT.

V is TRBV7-2 and J is TRBJ1-2, with 9 bases aligning to TRBD1. Germline loops: CDR1 SGHTA, CDR2 FQGNSA. After removal of 3 bases from V and 8 bases from J, the junction contained 13 bases not matched to a gene. CDR3 length: 16 residues. The CDR3, as DNA: TGTGCCAGCAGCTTGGCCGGACAGGGGTTGGGTGAGGGCTACACCTTC. Its translation is CASSLAGQGLGEGYTF.

This clonotype was seen more than once but under ten times. This rearrangement joins TRBV29-1 to TRBJ1-2; D unclear. Trimming left V 3 bases short and J 4 bases short, with 9 bases between. This CDR3 spans 12 amino acids. Germline values: CDR1 SQVTM, CDR2 ANQGSEA. Here the CDR3 DNA reads TGCAGCGTTGAGGGTGTAGGCTATGGCTACACCTTC. This translates into CSVEGVGYGYTF.

This clonotype was seen a handful of times. V gene TRBV20-1 combines with J gene TRBJ2-7; 9 nucleotides align to TRBD1. V gave up 0 bases and J gave up 5 bases; unmatched junction bases: 8. Germline V gives CDR1 DFQATT, CDR2 SNEGSKA (reference sequence). CDR3 length: 15 amino acids. The CDR3, as DNA: TGCAGTGCTAGAGATCGTTTAGGGACAGGGCACGAGCAGTACTTC. Encoded protein: CSARDRLGTGHEQYF.

This clonotype has more than one count but fewer than ten. This chain links TRBV9 with TRBJ2-1; 13 nucleotides match TRBD2. This CDR3 has 19 amino acids. CDR1 and CDR2 from the germline V gene are SGDLS and YYNGEE. With V trimmed by 0 bases and J by 7 bases, 13 bases remained unmatched. CDR3 loop: CASSVAPLLAGGPMNEQFF. For the CDR3, the DNA is TGTGCCAGCAGCGTAGCCCCACTACTAGCGGGAGGGCCTATGAATGAGCAGTTCTTC.

The chain couples TRBV20-1 to TRBJ1-5; D uncertain. The CDR3 sequence is 14 residues long. V was pared by 3 bases and J by 0 bases, with 9 bases between. The germline V gene has CDR1 DFQATT and CDR2 SNEGSKA (reference sequence). CDR3 in amino acids: CSASSRFSNQPQHF. CDR3 DNA: TGCAGTGCTAGCTCTCGGTTTAGCAATCAGCCCCAGCATTTT.